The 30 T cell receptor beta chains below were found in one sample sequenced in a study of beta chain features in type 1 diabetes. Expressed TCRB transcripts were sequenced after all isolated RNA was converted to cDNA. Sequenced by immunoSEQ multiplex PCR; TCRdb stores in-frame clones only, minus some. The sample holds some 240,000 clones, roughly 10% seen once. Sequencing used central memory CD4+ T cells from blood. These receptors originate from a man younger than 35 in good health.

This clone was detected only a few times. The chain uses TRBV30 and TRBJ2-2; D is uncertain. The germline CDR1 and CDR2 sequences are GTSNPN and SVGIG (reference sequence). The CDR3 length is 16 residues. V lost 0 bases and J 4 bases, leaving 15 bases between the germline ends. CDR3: CAWSVPRPVTTGELFF. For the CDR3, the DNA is TGTGCCTGGAGTGTACCGCGGCCAGTTACCACCGGGGAGCTGTTTTTT.

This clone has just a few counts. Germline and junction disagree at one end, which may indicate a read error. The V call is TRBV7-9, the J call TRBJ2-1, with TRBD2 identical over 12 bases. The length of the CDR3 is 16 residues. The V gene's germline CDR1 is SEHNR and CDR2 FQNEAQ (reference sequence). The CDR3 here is CASSGESSGRAYEQFF. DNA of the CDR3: TGCGCCAGCAGCGGGGAGTCTAGCGGGAGGGCCTATGAGCAGTTCTTC.

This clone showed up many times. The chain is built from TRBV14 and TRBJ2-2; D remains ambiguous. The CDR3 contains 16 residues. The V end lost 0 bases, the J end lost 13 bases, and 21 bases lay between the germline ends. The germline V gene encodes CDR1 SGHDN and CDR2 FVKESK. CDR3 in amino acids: CASSQDGGPTRSGLFF. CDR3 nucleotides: TGTGCCAGCAGCCAAGATGGCGGACCCACAAGATCCGGGCTGTTTTTT.

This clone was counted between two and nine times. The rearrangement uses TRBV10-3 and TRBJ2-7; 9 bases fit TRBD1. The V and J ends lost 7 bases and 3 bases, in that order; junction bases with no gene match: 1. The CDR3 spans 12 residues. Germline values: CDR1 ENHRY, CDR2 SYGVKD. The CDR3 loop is CAIKGQGYEQYF. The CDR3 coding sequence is TGTGCCATCAAGGGACAGGGCTACGAGCAGTACTTC.

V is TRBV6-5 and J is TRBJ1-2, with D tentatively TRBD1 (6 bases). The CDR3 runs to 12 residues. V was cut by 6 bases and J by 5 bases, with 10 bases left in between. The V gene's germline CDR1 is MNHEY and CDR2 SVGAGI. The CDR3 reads CASSQQGYGYTF. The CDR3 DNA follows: TGTGCCAGCAGCCAGCAGGGGTATGGCTACACCTTC.

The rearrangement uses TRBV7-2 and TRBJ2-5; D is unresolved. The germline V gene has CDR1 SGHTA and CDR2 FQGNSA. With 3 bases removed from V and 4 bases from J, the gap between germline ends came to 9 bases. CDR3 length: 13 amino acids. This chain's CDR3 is CASSLVPVETQYF. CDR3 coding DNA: TGTGCCAGCAGCTTGGTGCCTGTAGAGACCCAGTACTTC. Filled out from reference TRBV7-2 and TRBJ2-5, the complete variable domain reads GAGVSQSPSNKVTEKGKDVELRCDPISGHTALYWYRQSLGQGLEFLIYFQGNSAPDKSGLPSDRFSAERTGGSVSTLTIQRTQQEDSAVYLCASSLVPVETQYFGPGTRLLVL.

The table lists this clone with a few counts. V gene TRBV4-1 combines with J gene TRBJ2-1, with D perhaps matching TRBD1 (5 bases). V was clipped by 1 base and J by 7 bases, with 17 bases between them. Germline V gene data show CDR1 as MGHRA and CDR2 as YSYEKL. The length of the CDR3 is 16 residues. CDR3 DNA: TGCGCCAGCAGCCAAGCCCCTCGGTCAGGGCAGAATGAGCAGTTCTTC. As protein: CASSQAPRSGQNEQFF.

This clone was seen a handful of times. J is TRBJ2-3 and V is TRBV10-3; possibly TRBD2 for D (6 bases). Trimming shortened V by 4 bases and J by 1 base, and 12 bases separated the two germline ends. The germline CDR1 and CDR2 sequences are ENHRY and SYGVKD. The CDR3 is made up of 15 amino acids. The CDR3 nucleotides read TGTGCCATCAGTGCTCCTAGCGCCGGCACAGATACGCAGTATTTT. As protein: CAISAPSAGTDTQYF.

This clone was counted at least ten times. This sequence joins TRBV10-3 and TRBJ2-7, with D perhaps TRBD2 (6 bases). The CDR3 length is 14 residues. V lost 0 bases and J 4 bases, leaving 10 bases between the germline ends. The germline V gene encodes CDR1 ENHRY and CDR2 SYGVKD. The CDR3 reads CAISESLARYEQYF. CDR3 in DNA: TGTGCCATCAGTGAGTCTCTAGCGAGGTACGAGCAGTACTTC.

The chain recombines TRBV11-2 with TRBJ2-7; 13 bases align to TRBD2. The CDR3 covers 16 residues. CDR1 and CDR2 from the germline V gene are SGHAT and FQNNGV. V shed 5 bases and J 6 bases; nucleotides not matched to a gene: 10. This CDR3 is CASSQDWTSGRVEQYF. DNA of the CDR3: TGTGCCAGCAGCCAAGATTGGACTAGCGGGAGAGTCGAGCAGTACTTC.

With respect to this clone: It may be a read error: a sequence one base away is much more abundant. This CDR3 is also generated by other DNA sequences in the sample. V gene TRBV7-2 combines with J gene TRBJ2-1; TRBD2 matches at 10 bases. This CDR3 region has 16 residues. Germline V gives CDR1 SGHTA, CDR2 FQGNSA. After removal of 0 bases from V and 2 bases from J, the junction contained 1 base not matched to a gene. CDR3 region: CASSLALAGAYNEQFF. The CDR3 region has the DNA TGTGCCAGCAGCTTAGCCCTAGCGGGAGCCTACAATGAGCAGTTCTTC.

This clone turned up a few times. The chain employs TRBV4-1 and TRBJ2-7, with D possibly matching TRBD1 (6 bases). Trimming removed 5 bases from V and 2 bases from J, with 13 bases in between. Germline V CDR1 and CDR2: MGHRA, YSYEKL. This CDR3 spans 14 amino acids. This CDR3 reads CASSKVDRTYEQYF. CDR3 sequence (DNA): TGCGCCAGCAGCAAAGTGGACAGAACCTACGAGCAGTACTTC.

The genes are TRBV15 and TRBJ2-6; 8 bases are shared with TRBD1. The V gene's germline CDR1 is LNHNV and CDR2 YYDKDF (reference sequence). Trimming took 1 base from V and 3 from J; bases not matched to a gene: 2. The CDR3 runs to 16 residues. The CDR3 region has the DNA TGTGCCACCAGCAGAGGACAGGGGTATGGGGCCAACGTCCTGACTTTC. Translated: CATSRGQGYGANVLTF.

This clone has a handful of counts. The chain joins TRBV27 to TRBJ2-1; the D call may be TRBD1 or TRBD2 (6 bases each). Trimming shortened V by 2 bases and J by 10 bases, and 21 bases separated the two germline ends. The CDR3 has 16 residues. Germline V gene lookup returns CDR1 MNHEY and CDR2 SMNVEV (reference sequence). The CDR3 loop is CASSLIFGGGPLEQFF. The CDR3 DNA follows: TGTGCCAGCAGTTTAATTTTCGGAGGGGGGCCCTTGGAGCAGTTCTTC.

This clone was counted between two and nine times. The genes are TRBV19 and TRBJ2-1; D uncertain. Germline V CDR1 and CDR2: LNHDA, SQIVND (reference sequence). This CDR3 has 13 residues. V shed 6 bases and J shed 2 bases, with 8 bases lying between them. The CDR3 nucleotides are TGTGCCAGTAGCAATTACGCCTACAATGAGCAGTTCTTC. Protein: CASSNYAYNEQFF.

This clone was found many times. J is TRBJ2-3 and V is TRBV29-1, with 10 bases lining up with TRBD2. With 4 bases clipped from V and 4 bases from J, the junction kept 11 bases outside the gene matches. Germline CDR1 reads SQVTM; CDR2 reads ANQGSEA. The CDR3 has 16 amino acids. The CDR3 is CSVVRTLAGASDTQYF. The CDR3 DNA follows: TGCAGCGTTGTTAGGACCCTAGCGGGAGCTTCAGATACGCAGTATTTT.

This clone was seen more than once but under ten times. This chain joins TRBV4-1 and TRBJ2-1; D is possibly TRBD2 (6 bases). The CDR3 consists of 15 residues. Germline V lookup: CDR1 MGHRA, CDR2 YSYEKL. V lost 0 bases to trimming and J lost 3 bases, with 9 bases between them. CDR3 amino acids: CASSQDHGSYNEQFF. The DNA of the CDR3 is TGCGCCAGCAGCCAAGACCACGGGAGCTACAATGAGCAGTTCTTC.

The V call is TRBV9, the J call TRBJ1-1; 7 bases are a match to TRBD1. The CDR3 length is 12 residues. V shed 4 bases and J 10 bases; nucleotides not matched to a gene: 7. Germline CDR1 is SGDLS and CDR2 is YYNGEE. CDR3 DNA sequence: TGTGCCAGCAGCTTGCCGACAGGGCCAGCTTTCTTT. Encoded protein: CASSLPTGPAFF.

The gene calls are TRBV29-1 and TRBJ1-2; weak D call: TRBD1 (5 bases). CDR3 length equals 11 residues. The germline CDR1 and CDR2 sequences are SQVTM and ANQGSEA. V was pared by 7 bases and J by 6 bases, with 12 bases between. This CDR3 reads CSGGGLDGYTF. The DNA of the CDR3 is TGCAGCGGTGGGGGACTGGATGGCTACACCTTC.

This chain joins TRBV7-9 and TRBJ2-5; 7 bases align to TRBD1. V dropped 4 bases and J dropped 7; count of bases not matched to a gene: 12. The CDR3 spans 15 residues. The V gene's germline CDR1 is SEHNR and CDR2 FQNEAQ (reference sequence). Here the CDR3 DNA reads TGTGCCAGCAGCTCCGGGACAGTCTGGATCGGGACCCAGTACTTC. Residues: CASSSGTVWIGTQYF.

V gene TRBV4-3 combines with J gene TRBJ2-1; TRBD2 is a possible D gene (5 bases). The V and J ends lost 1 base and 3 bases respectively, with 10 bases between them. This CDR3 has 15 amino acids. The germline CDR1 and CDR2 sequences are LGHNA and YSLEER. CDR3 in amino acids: CASSQVGLGYNEQFF. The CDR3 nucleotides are TGCGCCAGCAGCCAAGTCGGACTTGGCTACAATGAGCAGTTCTTC.

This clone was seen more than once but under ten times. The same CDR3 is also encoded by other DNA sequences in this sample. The CDR3 DNA follows: TGCAGCGTCTCAAACTCTGGGGCCAACGTCCTGACTTTC. This encodes CSVSNSGANVLTF. The rearrangement uses TRBV29-1 and TRBJ2-6; D gene ambiguous. In germline, CDR1 is SQVTM, CDR2 ANQGSEA. V was clipped by 6 bases and J by 0 bases, with 6 bases between them. The CDR3 is made up of 13 amino acids.

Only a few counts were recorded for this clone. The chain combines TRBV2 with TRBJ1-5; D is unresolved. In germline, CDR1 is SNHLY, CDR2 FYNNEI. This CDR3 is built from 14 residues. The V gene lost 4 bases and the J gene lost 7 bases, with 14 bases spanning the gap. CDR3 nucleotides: TGTGCCAGCAGTGCCCGGGCAGCGGACCAGCCCCAGCATTTT. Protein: CASSARAADQPQHF.

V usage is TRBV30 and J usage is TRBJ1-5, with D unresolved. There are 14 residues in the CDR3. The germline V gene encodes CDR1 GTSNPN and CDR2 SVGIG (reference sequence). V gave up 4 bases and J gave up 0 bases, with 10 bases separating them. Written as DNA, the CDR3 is TGTGCCTGGACTCCGGGGTATAGCAATCAGCCCCAGCATTTT. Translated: CAWTPGYSNQPQHF. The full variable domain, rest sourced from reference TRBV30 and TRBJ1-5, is SQTIHQWPATLVQPVGSPLSLECTVEGTSNPNLYWYRQAAGRGLQLLFYSVGIGQISSEVPQNLSASRPQDRQFILSSKKLLLSDSGFYLCAWTPGYSNQPQHFGDGTRLSIL.

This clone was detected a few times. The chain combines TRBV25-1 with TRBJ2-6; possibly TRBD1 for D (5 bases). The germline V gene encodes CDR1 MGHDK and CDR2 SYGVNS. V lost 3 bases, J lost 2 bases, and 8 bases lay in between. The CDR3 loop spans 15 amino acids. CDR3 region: CASSDPGTGANVLTF. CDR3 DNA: TGTGCCAGCAGTGACCCAGGGACTGGGGCCAACGTCCTGACTTTC.

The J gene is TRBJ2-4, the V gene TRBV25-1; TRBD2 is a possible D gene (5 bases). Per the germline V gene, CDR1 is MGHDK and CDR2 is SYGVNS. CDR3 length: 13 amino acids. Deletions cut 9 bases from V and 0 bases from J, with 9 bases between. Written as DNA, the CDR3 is TGTGCCAGGACGGGGATAGCCAAAAACATTCAGTACTTC. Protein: CARTGIAKNIQYF.

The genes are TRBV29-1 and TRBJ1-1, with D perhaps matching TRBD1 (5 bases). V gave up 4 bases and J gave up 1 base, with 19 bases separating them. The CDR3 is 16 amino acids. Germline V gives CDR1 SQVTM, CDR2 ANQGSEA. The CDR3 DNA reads TGCAGCGTTGGGAAGGGGAGTTTGCGGAGGAACACTGAAGCTTTCTTT. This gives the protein CSVGKGSLRRNTEAFF.

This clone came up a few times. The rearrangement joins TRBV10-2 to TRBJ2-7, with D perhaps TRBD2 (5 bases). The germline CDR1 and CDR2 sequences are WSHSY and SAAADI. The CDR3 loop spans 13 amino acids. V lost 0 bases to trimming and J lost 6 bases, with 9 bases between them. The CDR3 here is CASSESIASEQYF. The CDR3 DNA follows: TGCGCCAGCAGTGAGTCAATAGCGAGCGAGCAGTACTTC.

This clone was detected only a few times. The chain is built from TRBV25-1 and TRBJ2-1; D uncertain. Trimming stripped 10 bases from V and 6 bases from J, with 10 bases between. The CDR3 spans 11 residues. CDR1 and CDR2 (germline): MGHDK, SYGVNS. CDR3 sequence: CATQVVNEQFF. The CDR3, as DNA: TGTGCCACCCAGGTGGTCAATGAGCAGTTCTTC.

The CDR3 region is CASRRLEQSYSYNEQFF. The DNA of the CDR3 is TGTGCCAGCAGGCGACTAGAACAATCGTACTCCTACAATGAGCAGTTCTTC. V and J are TRBV2 and TRBJ2-1, with a weak D call TRBD2 (6 bases). The CDR3 has 17 amino acids. The V gene lost 6 bases and the J gene lost 0 bases, with 18 bases spanning the gap. Germline-derived CDR1 and CDR2 are SNHLY and FYNNEI.